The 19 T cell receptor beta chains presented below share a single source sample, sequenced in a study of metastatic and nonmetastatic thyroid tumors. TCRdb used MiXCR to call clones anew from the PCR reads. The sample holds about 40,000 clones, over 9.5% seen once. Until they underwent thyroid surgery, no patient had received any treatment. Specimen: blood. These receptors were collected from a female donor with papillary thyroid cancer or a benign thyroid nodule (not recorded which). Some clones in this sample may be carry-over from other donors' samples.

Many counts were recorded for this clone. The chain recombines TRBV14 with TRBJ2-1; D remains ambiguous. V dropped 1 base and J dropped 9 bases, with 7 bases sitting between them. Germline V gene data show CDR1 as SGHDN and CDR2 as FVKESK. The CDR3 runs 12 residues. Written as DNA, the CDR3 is TGTGCCAGCAGCCAAGTTCGCAGTGAGCAGTTCTTC. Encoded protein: CASSQVRSEQFF. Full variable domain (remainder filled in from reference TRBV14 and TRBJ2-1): EAGVTQFPSHSVIEKGQTVTLRCDPISGHDNLYWYRRVMGKEIKFLLHFVKESKQDESGMPNNRFLAERTGGTYSTLKVQPAELEDSGVYFCASSQVRSEQFFGPGTRLTVL.

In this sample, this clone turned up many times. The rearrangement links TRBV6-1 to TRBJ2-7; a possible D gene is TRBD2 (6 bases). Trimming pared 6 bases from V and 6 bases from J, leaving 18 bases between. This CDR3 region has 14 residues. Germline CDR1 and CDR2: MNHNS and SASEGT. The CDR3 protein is CASRASGRDGEQYF. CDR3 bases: TGTGCCAGCAGGGCTTCGGGGCGGGATGGCGAGCAGTACTTC.

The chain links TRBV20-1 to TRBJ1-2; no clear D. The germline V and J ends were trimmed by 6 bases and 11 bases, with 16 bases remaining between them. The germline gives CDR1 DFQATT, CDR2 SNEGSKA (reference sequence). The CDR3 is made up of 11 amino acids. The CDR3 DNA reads TGCAGTGCCCCCGCCCGGGTGTTATACACCTTC. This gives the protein CSAPARVLYTF.

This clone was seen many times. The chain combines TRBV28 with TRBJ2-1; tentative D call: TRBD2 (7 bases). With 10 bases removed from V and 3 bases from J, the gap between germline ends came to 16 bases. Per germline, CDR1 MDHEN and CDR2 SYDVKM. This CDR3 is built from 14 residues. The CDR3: CATLGGQLYNEQFF. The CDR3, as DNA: TGTGCCACCCTGGGGGGGCAGCTCTACAATGAGCAGTTCTTC.

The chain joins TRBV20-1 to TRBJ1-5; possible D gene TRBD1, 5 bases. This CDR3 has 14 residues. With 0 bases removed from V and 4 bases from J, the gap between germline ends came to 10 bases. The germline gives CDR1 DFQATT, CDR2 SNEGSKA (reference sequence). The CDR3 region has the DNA TGCAGTGCTAGAGATATGACAGCAAATCAGCCCCAGCATTTT. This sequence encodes CSARDMTANQPQHF.

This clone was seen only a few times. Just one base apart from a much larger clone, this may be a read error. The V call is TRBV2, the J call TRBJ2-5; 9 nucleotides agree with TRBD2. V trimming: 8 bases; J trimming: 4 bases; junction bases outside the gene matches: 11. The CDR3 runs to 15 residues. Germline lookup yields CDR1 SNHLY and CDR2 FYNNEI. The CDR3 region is CASAQGNSGRETQYF. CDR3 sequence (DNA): TGTGCCAGCGCCCAAGGAAATAGCGGGAGAGAGACCCAGTACTTC.

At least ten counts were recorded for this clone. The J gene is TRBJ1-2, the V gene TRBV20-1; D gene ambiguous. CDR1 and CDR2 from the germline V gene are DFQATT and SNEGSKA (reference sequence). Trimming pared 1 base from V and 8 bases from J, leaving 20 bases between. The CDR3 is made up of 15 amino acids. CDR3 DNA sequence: TGCAGTGCTAGAGGCGGCGGTTCCTTTCAGTGGGGCTACACCTTC. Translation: CSARGGGSFQWGYTF.

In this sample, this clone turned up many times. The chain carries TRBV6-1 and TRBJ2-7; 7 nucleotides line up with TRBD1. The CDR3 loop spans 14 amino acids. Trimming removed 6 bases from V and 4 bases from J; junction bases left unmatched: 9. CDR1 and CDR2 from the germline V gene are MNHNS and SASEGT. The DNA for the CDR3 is TGTGCCAGCAGCCCCCCCGGGACAGCATACGAGCAGTACTTC. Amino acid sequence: CASSPPGTAYEQYF.

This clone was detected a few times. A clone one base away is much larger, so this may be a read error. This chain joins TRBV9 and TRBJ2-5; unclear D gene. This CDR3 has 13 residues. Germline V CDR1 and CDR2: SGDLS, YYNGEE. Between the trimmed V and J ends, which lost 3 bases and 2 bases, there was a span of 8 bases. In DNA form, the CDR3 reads TGTGCCAGCAGCGCAACAGCTCAAGAGACCCAGTACTTC. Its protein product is CASSATAQETQYF.

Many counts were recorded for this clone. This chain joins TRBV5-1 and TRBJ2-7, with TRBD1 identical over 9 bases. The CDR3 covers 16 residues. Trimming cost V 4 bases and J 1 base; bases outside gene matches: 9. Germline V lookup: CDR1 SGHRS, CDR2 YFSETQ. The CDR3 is CASSRTPGQGSYEQYF. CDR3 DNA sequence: TGCGCCAGCAGCCGAACTCCGGGACAGGGATCCTACGAGCAGTACTTC.

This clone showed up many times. The CDR3 region is CSVDLAANEQFF. The CDR3 DNA is TGCAGCGTTGATCTAGCCGCCAATGAGCAGTTCTTC. The rearrangement joins TRBV29-1 to TRBJ2-1, with D possibly matching TRBD2 (5 bases). The CDR3 runs 12 residues. Deletions cut 3 bases from V and 6 bases from J, with 9 bases between. Germline V gene sequence: CDR1 SQVTM, CDR2 ANQGSEA.

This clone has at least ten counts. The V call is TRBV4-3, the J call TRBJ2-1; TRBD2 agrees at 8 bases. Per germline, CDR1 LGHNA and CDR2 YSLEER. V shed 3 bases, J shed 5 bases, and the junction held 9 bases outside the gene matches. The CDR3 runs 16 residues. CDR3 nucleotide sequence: TGCGCCAGCAGCCAGGCGATAGCGGGAATTAACAATGAGCAGTTCTTC. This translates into CASSQAIAGINNEQFF.

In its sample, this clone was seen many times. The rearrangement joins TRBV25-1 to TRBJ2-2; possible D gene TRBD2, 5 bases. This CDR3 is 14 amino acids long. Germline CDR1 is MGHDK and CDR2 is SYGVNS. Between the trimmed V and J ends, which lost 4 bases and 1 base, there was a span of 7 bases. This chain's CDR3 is CASSGGLNTGELFF. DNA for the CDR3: TGTGCCAGCAGTGGAGGGCTGAACACCGGGGAGCTGTTTTTT.

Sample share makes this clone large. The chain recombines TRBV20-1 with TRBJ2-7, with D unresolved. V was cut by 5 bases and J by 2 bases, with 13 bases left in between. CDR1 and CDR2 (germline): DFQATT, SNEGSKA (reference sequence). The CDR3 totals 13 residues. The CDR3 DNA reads TGCAGTGCTGAGACTGGGTGGCCCTACGAGCAGTACTTC. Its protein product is CSAETGWPYEQYF.

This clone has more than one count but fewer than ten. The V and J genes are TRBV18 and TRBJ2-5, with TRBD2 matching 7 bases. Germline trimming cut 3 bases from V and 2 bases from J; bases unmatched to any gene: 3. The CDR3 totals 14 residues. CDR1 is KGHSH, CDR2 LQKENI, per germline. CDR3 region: CASSPAGAQETQYF. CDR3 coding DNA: TGTGCCAGCTCACCGGCGGGAGCACAAGAGACCCAGTACTTC.

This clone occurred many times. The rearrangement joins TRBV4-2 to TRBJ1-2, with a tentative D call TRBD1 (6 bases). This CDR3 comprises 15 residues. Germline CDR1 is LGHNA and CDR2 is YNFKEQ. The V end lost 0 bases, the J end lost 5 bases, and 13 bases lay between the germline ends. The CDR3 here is CASSQETGLQYGYTF. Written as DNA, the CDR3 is TGTGCCAGCAGCCAAGAAACAGGGCTACAATATGGCTACACCTTC.

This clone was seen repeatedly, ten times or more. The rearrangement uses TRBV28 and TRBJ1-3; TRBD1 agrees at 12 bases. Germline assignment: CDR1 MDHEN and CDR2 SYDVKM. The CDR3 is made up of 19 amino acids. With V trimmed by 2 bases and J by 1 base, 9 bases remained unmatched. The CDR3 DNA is TGTGCCAGCAGTTTAATTGGGGGGACAGGGGGCAATTCTGGAAACACCATATATTTT. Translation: CASSLIGGTGGNSGNTIYF. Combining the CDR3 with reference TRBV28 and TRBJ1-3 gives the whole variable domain DVKVTQSSRYLVKRTGEKVFLECVQDMDHENMFWYRQDPGLGLRLIYFSYDVKMKEKGDIPEGYSVSREKKERFSLILESASTNQTSMYLCASSLIGGTGGNSGNTIYFGEGSWLTVV.

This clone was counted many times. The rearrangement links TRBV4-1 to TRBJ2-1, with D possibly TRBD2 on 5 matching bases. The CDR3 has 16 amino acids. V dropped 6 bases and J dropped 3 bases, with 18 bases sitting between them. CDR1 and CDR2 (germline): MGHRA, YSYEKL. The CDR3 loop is CASSEDLGVGYNEQFF. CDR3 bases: TGCGCCAGCAGTGAAGATCTGGGAGTTGGCTACAATGAGCAGTTCTTC.

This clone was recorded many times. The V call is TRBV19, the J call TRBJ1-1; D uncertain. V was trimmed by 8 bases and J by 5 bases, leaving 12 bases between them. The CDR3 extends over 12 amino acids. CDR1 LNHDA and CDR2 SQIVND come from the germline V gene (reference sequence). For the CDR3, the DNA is TGTGCCAGTTGGACCGGGGAAACTGAAGCTTTCTTT. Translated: CASWTGETEAFF.